Given below is one TCR beta chain in context. Its antigen is unknown. V dropped 3 bases and J dropped 5 bases, with 11 bases sitting between them. This CDR3 is 14 amino acids long. CDR1 and CDR2 (germline): LNHDA, SQIVND (reference sequence). This entry belongs to a study of T cell responses to AZD1222 COVID-19 vaccine. Study-wide findings and caveats: Reports say nearly half of spike-specific TCRs go after unmutated variant regions. Seropositive status at baseline applied to only six AZD1222 recipients. The donor group comprised mostly white British people and more females; the analysis possibly underestimated clonal diversity.

Data came from immunoSEQ multiplex PCR; TCRdb stores just in-frame clones and leaves some out. The top ten clones hold about 2.4% of a sample with 70,000 to 95,000 clones, over 75% of them seen once. The material was peripheral blood, obtained 28 days after the second AZD1222 dose. This chain links TRBV19 with TRBJ1-5; tentative D call: TRBD1 (5 bases). The clonotype comes from an adult who received the AZD1222 COVID-19 vaccine. CDR3 region: CASSIRQFDQPQHF. In DNA, the CDR3 is TGTGCCAGTAGTATCCGACAGTTCGATCAGCCCCAGCATTTT.